This T cell receptor beta chain was observed in a study of OX40 agonist ivuxolimab in advanced cancers. Study information: Participants, 75% to 90% male, averaged about 59 years of age, ranging from roughly 23 to 90.

Germline V gene data show CDR1 as LNHDA and CDR2 as SQIVND (reference sequence). The CDR3 spans 13 residues. A note on this clone: Its target is unknown. An end of the junction does not agree with germline; a read error may underlie this.

Study conclusions and caveats: In general, CD8+ T cells held more expanded clones than CD4+ did, on average.

Autoimmune disease history or systemic immunosuppression disqualified patients. Drawing of blood for sampling happened at baseline, at cycle 4 day 1, and at cycle 7 day 1. Method: immunoSEQ multiplex PCR; TCRdb's copy keeps in-frame clones and lacks some. The repertoire holds about 46,000 clones, around 88% seen once, with 13% to 15% in the top ten. The chain combines TRBV19 with TRBJ2-4, with D tentatively TRBD1 (5 bases). This clonotype originated in an adult with an advanced solid tumor such as melanoma, head and neck, liver or kidney cancer. The sequencing here drew on CD4+ or CD8+ T cells sorted from blood, taken in a trial of the OX40 agonist ivuxolimab. CDR3 DNA sequence: TGTGCCAGTAGTATAGGCCCGGACACCTCCTGGCACTTC. Translating gives CASSIGPDTSWHF.